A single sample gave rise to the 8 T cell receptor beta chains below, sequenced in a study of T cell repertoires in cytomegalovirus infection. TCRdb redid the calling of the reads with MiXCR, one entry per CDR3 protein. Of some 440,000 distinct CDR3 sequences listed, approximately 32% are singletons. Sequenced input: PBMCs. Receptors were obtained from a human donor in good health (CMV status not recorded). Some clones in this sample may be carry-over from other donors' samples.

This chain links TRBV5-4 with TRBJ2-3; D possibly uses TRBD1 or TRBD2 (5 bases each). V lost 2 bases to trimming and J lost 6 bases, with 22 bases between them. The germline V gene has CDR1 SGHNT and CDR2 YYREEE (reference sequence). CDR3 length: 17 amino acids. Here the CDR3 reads CASSFFRERGIADTQYF. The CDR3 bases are TGTGCCAGCAGCTTCTTTCGAGAGAGGGGTATTGCGGATACGCAGTATTTT. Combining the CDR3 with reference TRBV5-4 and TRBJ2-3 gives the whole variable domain ETGVTQSPTHLIKTRGQQVTLRCSSQSGHNTVSWYQQALGQGPQFIFQYYREEENGRGNFPPRFSGLQFPNYSSELNVNALELDDSALYLCASSFFRERGIADTQYFGPGTRLTVL.

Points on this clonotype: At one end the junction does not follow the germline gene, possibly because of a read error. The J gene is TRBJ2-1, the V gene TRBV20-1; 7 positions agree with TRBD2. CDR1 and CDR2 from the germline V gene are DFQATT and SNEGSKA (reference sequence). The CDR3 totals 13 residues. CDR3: CSARRLAENEHFF. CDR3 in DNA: TGCAGTGCTAGAAGACTAGCTGAAAATGAGCATTTCTTC.

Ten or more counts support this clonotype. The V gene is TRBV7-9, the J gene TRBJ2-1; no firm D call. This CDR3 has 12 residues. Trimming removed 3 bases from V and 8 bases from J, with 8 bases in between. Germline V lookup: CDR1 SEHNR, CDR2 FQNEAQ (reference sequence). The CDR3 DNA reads TGTGCCAGCAGCTTCCGTCACGATGAGCAGTTCTTC. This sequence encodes CASSFRHDEQFF.

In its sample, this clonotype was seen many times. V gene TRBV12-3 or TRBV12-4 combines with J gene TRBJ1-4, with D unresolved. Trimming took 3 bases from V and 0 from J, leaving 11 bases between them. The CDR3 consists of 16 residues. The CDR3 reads CASSFRHGSTNEKLFF. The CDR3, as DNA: TGTGCCAGCAGTTTTAGACACGGTTCAACTAATGAAAAACTGTTTTTT.

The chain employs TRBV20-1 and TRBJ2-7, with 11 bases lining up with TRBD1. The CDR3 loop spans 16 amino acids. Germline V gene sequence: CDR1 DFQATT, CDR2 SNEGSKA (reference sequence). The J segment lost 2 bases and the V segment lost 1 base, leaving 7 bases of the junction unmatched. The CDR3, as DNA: TGCAGTGCTAGAGGGGCGGGACAGGGGGTCCCCTACGAGCAGTACTTC. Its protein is CSARGAGQGVPYEQYF.

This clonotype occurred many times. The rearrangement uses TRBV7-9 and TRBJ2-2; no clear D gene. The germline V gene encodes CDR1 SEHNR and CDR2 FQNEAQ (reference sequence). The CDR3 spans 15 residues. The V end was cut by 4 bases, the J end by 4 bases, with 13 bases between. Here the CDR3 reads CASSYKRTFTGELFF. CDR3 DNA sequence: TGTGCCAGCAGCTACAAACGGACCTTCACCGGGGAGCTGTTTTTT.

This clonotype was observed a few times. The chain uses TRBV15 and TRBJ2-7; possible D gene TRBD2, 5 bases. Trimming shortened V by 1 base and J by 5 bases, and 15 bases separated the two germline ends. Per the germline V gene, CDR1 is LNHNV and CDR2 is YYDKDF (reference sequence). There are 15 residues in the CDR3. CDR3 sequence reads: CATSRGRGIIDEQYF. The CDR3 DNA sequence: TGTGCCACCAGCAGAGGTCGAGGGATAATCGACGAGCAGTACTTC.

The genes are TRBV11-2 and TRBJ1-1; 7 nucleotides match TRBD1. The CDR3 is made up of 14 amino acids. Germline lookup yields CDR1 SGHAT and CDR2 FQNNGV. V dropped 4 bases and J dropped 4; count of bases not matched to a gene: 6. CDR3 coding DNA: TGTGCCAGCAGCTCAGGGGGGGCAGGCACTGAAGCTTTCTTT. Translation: CASSSGGAGTEAFF. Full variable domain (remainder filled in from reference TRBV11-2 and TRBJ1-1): EAGVAQSPRYKIIEKRQSVAFWCNPISGHATLYWYQQILGQGPKLLIQFQNNGVVDDSQLPKDRFSAERLKGVDSTLKIQPAKLEDSAVYLCASSSGGAGTEAFFGQGTRLTVV.